A single sample is the source of the 9 T cell receptor beta chains below, sequenced in a study of T cell responses to AZD1222 COVID-19 vaccine. Generated by immunoSEQ multiplex PCR, the TCRdb table keeps only in-frame clones and is missing some. The sample carries about 94,000 clones, 85% recorded once. The starting material was peripheral blood, obtained 28 days after the second AZD1222 dose. These receptors were collected from an adult who received the AZD1222 COVID-19 vaccine.

The V gene is TRBV5-4, the J gene TRBJ2-5; a weak D match, TRBD1 (5 bases). There are 15 residues in the CDR3. From germline, CDR1 is SGHNT and CDR2 YYREEE (reference sequence). Trimming removed 4 bases at V and 4 bases at J, with 17 bases between. CDR3 loop: CASSLEWGGGETQYF. CDR3 nucleotides: TGTGCCAGCAGCCTGGAGTGGGGCGGCGGAGAGACCCAGTACTTC.

The chain has TRBV5-6 and TRBJ1-4; D unclear. This CDR3 spans 11 amino acids. Germline lookup yields CDR1 SGHDT and CDR2 YYEEEE. Trimming stripped 2 bases from V and 7 bases from J, with 3 bases between. CDR3 region: CASSFGEKLFF. In nucleotides, the CDR3 is TGTGCCAGCAGCTTTGGTGAAAAACTGTTTTTT.

The chain uses TRBV6-2 or TRBV6-3 and TRBJ2-7, with TRBD2 matching 8 bases. V dropped 2 bases and J dropped 6; count of bases not matched to a gene: 6. The length of the CDR3 is 14 residues. The germline V gene encodes CDR1 MNHEY and CDR2 SVGEGT. The DNA of the CDR3 is TGTGCCAGCAGTTACACCGGGAGGGCCGTCGAGCAGTACTTC. Translation: CASSYTGRAVEQYF.

The chain links TRBV5-1 to TRBJ2-7; 8 bases fit TRBD1. Germline V gene data show CDR1 as SGHRS and CDR2 as YFSETQ. The CDR3 is made up of 13 amino acids. V lost 7 bases, J lost 4 bases, and 7 bases stayed unmatched. CDR3 residues: CASRKQGVYEQYF. CDR3 nucleotide sequence: TGCGCCAGCCGAAAACAGGGGGTGTACGAGCAGTACTTC.

The chain joins TRBV19 to TRBJ2-7; D uncertain. Germline values: CDR1 LNHDA, CDR2 SQIVND (reference sequence). V was clipped by 5 bases and J by 3 bases, with 8 bases between them. The CDR3 is 12 amino acids. The CDR3 is CASSSPLYEQYF. In DNA, the CDR3 is TGTGCCAGTAGTTCACCACTCTACGAGCAGTACTTC.

This clone was seen a few times. The chain combines TRBV19 with TRBJ2-7; D unresolved. Germline V gene sequence: CDR1 LNHDA, CDR2 SQIVND (reference sequence). The CDR3 is 14 amino acids. Trimming took 5 bases from V and 3 from J, leaving 14 bases between them. The DNA for the CDR3 is TGTGCCAGTAGTCCGTCCCCGACTTACTACGAGCAGTACTTC. Translated, it gives CASSPSPTYYEQYF.

Of note for this clone: The sample carries other DNA sequences with the same CDR3. The chain links TRBV27 to TRBJ2-7, with D possibly called TRBD1 or TRBD2 (5 bases each). The CDR3 contains 12 residues. With 2 bases removed from V and 5 bases from J, the gap between germline ends came to 7 bases. Germline CDR1 is MNHEY and CDR2 is SMNVEV (reference sequence). The CDR3 DNA reads as TGTGCCAGCAGTTTACTGGGGGACGAGCAGTACTTC. This translates into CASSLLGDEQYF.

CDR3 sequence reads: CASRKQQGLDSPLHF. Here the CDR3 DNA reads TGTGCCAGCAGAAAACAACAGGGTCTTGATTCACCCCTCCACTTT. This chain joins TRBV27 and TRBJ1-6, with D tentatively TRBD1 (6 bases). CDR3 length: 15 amino acids. Trimming took off 6 bases at V and 8 bases at J, with 17 bases between the two ends. CDR1 and CDR2 (germline): MNHEY, SMNVEV (reference sequence).

This rearrangement joins TRBV5-4 to TRBJ2-5, with D perhaps TRBD2 (6 bases). This CDR3 spans 15 amino acids. V was pared by 4 bases and J by 0 bases, with 13 bases between. Germline lookup yields CDR1 SGHNT and CDR2 YYREEE (reference sequence). The CDR3 sequence is CASSRGAVYQETQYF. In nucleotides, the CDR3 is TGTGCCAGCAGCCGCGGGGCCGTATACCAAGAGACCCAGTACTTC.